This T cell receptor beta chain was identified during a study of T cell responses to AZD1222 COVID-19 vaccine. The study, taken as a whole, reports: Clonal diversity was possibly underestimated; the donors were predominantly white British and more often female. Close to half of all spike-specific TCRs reportedly target regions of the variants that are unmutated. There were repertoire samples only from the period after the peak T cell response.

The CDR3 consists of 16 residues. The V gene end was trimmed by 6 bases and the J gene end by 8 bases; junction bases not matched to a gene: 12. The V gene's germline CDR1 is MDHEN and CDR2 SYDVKM. In the case of this clone: Its specificity is not known.

This table comes from immunoSEQ multiplex PCR, and its TCRdb copy is limited to in-frame clones, with some not included. The sample has 130,000 to 150,000 clones; under 95% are singletons. This clonotype originated in an adult who received the AZD1222 COVID-19 vaccine. This material consisted of peripheral blood, taken 28 days after the second AZD1222 dose. This chain uses TRBV28 with TRBJ1-4; 10 nucleotides align to TRBD1. CDR3 DNA: TGTGCCAGCAGCCCCTTATGGGGGACAGGGGTCGAAAAACTGTTTTTT. This codes for CASSPLWGTGVEKLFF.